The sample holds a few counts of the clone carrying this TCR beta chain. Its antigen is as yet unknown. The data originate from a study of identical twins. Study-wide points: Within cord blood, abundant beta clonotypes carried fewer insertions, but memory repertoires showed no such trend. Twin sharing of out-of-frame TCR alpha was underestimated by models in monozygotic pairs. Where beta out-of-frame sequences were concerned, excess twin sharing was weaker.

The CDR3 spans 14 residues. The germline V and J ends were trimmed by 5 bases and 2 bases, with 7 bases remaining between them. Germline loops: CDR1 SGHTA, CDR2 FQGTGA. TCRdb passed the 5' RACE reads through MiXCR, listing each CDR3 protein once. The table includes just under 650,000 distinct CDR3 sequences, roughly 6.6% detected once. The data also belong to a second study, concerning yellow fever vaccine responses in identical twins.

The J gene is TRBJ2-6, the V gene TRBV7-3, with no clear D. Specimen: PBMCs. The sequence came from a woman under 30 in good health. The CDR3 sequence: CASSPQPGANVLTF. As DNA, the CDR3 is TGTGCCAGCAGCCCCCAACCTGGGGCCAACGTCCTGACTTTC.